The clone carrying this T cell receptor (beta chain) has only a few counts. This sample is part of a study of beta chain features in type 1 diabetes. Expressed TCRB transcripts were sequenced, since all the RNA that had been isolated was reverse transcribed. Repertoires were generated with immunoSEQ multiplex PCR, while TCRdb's copy carries only in-frame clones and drops some. The sample shows roughly 380,000 clones, around a fifth of them seen only once. Once sorted, every population was more than 95% pure. The source of this sequence is a woman between 18 and 29 years old in good health. Sequenced: naive CD4+ T cells from blood.

The CDR3 DNA reads TGTGCCAGCAAGACCGGGACAGGAAACTATGGCTACACCTTC. This sequence encodes CASKTGTGNYGYTF. The chain employs TRBV2 and TRBJ1-2; 8 nucleotides agree with TRBD1. J was trimmed by 2 bases and V by 7 bases; bases with no gene match: 6. The CDR3 totals 14 residues. Germline-derived CDR1 and CDR2 are SNHLY and FYNNEI.